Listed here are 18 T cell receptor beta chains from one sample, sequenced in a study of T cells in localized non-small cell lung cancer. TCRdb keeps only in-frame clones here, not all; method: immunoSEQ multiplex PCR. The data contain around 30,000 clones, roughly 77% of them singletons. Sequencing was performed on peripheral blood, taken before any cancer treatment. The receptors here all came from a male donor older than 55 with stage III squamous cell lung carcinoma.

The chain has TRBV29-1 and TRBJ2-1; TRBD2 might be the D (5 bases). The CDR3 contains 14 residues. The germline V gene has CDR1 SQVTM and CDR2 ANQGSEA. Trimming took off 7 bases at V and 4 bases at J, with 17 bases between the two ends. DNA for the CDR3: TGCAGCGCCCGCCGGGGAGACTCTTACAATGAGCAGTTCTTC. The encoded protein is CSARRGDSYNEQFF.

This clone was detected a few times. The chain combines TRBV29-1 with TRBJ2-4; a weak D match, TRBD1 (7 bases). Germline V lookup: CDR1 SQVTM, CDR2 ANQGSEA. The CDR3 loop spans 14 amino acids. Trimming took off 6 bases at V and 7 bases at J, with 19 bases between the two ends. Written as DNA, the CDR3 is TGCAGCGTCCAACCGGGGGCAGGGGGGAACATTCAGTACTTC. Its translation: CSVQPGAGGNIQYF.

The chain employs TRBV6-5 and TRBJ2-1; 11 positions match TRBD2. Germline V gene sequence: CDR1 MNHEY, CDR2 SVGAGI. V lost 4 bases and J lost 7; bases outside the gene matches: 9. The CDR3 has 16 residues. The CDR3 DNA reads TGTGCCAGCAGTTCCGCCGCTAGCGGGAGGAAAAATGAGCAGTTCTTC. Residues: CASSSAASGRKNEQFF.

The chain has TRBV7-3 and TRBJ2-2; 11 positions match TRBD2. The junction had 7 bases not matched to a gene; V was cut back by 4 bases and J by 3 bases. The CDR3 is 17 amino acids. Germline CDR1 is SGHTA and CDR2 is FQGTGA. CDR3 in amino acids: CASSSLAGGGYTGELFF. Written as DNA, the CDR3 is TGTGCCAGCAGCTCGTTAGCGGGAGGGGGCTACACCGGGGAGCTGTTTTTT.

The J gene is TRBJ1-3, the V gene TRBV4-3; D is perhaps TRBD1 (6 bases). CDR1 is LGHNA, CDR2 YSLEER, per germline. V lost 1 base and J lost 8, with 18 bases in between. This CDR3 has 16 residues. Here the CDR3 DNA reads TGCGCCAGCAGCCAAGTAGGGGGGGCTGGGAGTTACACCATATATTTT. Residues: CASSQVGGAGSYTIYF.

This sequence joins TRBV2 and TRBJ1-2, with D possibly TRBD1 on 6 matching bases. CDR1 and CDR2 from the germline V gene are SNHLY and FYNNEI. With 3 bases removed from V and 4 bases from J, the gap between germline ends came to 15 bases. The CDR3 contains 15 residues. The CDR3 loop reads CASSEVETGFYGYTF. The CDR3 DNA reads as TGTGCCAGCAGTGAGGTCGAGACAGGATTCTATGGCTACACCTTC.

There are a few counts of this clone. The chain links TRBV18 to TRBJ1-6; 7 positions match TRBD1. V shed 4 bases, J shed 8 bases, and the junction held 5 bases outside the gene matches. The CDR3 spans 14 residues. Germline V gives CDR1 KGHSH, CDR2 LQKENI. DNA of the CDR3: TGTGCCAGCTCACAGACAGGGAAGGATTCACCCCTCCACTTT. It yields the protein CASSQTGKDSPLHF.

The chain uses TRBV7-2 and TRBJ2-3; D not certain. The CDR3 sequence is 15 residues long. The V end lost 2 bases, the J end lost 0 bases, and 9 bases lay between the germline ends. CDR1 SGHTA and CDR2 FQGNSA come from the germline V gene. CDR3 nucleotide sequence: TGTGCCAGCAGCTTAAACCCGTATAGCACAGATACGCAGTATTTT. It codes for CASSLNPYSTDTQYF.

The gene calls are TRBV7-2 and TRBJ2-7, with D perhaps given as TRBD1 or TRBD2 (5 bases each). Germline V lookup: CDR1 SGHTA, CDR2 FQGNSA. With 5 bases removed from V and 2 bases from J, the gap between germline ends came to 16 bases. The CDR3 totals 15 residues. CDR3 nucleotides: TGTGCCAGCAGCCCCGCGGGCAGGGCAGCCTACGAGCAGTACTTC. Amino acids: CASSPAGRAAYEQYF.

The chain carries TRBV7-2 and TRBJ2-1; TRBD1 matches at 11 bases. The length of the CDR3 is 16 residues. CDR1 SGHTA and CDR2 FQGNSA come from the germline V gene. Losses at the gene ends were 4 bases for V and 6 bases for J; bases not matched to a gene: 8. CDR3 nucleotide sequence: TGTGCCAGCAGCTCACAACCGGGACAGGGGGTCAATGAGCAGTTCTTC. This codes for CASSSQPGQGVNEQFF.

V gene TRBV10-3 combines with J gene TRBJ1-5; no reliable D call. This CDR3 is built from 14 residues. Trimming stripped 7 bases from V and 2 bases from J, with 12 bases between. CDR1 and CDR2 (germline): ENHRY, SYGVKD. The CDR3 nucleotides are TGTGCCATCAAGGGCACAAGTGGCAATCAGCCCCAGCATTTT. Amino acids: CAIKGTSGNQPQHF.

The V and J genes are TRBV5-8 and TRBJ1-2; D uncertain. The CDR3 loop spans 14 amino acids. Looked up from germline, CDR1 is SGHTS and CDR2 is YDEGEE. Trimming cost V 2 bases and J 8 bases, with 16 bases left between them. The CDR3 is CASSFAPESWGYTF. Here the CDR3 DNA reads TGTGCCAGCAGCTTCGCGCCAGAGTCATGGGGCTACACCTTC.

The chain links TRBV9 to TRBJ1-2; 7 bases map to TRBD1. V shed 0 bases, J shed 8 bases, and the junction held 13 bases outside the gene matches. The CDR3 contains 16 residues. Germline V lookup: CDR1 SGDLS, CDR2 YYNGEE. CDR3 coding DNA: TGTGCCAGCAGCGTAGTTGATACAGGGGTTCGGGGAGGCTACACCTTC. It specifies CASSVVDTGVRGGYTF.

The CDR3 region is CASSVLESSYNEQFF. The CDR3 DNA sequence: TGTGCCAGCTCAGTCCTTGAGAGCTCCTACAATGAGCAGTTCTTC. V is TRBV18 and J is TRBJ2-1, with D hard to call. Germline CDR1 KGHSH, CDR2 LQKENI. V was trimmed by 5 bases and J by 0 bases, leaving 11 bases between them. The length of the CDR3 is 15 residues. Variable domain in full (rest from reference TRBV18 and TRBJ2-1): NAGVMQNPRHLVRRRGQEARLRCSPMKGHSHVYWYRQLPEEGLKFMVYLQKENIIDESGMPKERFSAEFPKEGPSILRIQQVVRGDSAAYFCASSVLESSYNEQFFGPGTRLTVL.

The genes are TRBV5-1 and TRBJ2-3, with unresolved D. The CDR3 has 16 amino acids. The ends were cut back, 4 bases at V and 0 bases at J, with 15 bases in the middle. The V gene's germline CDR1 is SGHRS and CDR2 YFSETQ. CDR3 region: CASSPGGVISTDTQYF. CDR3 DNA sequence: TGCGCCAGCAGCCCTGGTGGGGTAATAAGCACAGATACGCAGTATTTT.

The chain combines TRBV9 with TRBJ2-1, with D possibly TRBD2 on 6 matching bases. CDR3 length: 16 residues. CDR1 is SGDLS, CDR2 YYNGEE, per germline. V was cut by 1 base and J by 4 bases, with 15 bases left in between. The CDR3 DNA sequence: TGTGCCAGCAGCGTATTGGGGGACTCCTCGTACAATGAGCAGTTCTTC. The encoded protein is CASSVLGDSSYNEQFF.

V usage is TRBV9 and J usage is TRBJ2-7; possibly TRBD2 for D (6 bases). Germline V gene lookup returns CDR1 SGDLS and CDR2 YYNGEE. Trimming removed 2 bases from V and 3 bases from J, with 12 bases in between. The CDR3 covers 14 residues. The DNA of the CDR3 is TGTGCCAGCAGCGTCGGAGGAGGGCTCTACGAGCAGTACTTC. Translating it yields CASSVGGGLYEQYF.

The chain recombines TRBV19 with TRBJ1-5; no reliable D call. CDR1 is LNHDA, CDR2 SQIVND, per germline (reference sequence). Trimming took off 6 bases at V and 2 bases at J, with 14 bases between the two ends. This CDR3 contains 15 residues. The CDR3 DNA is TGTGCCAGTAGCCCTGTGGGTGAAGGCAATCAGCCCCAGCATTTT. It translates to CASSPVGEGNQPQHF.